This note documents a single TCR beta chain sequence. Its specificity is unknown. The CDR3 consists of 18 residues. The V segment lost 4 bases and the J segment 0 bases; nucleotides outside the gene matches: 10. Germline CDR1 reads SGHKS; CDR2 reads YYEKEE (reference sequence). The sample comes from a study of cytomegalovirus exposure and HLA in healthy donors. Regarding the study as a whole: In an earlier analysis, in some 500 donors, most V segments appeared productive either ~87% or ~30% of the time. 150 to 200 TCR beta chains were listed as cytomegalovirus-associated.

The PCR made use of 60 Vbeta and 13 Jbeta primers. Original data processing: Roughly 10 million shared chains were among around 80 million unique TCR beta chains counted in a later analysis. Assay: immunoSEQ multiplex PCR; the TCRdb copy retains only in-frame clones and omits some. That table furnishes V, J and clone size, whereas the DNA furnished D and trimming. The sample consists of 95,000 to 150,000 clones, about 76% of them appearing once. Sequencing was done on a sample of PBMCs. This sequence joins TRBV5-5 and TRBJ2-3, with TRBD2 identical over 11 bases. This receptor was obtained from a man in his 60s in good health and CMV-seropositive. CDR3 protein: CASSPGLAGEASTDTQYF. CDR3 coding DNA: TGTGCCAGCAGCCCCGGACTAGCGGGTGAAGCTAGCACAGATACGCAGTATTTT.